The present entry profiles one TCR beta chain with its context. This clone's antigen is unknown. Base qualities are not recorded, but no much larger clone differs from it by a single base. From its cysteine to its phenylalanine, the CDR3 spans 18 amino acids. Only CDR3 DNA is held: 54 bases, read in frame from base 1. CDR1 and CDR2 (MGHRA, YSYEKL) derive from the germline V gene. Here V drops 4 bases and J drops 6 bases, and the junction holds 13 bases not matched to any gene. This specimen comes from a study of T cell repertoires in cytomegalovirus infection (dated by TCRdb to the late 2010s). About the full investigation: Recently identified HLA-C-restricted CMV epitopes, whose presentation resists viral immunomodulation, were targeted by peptide stimulations together with well-studied HLA-B-restricted epitopes. Donor HLA type was relevant to the analysis, because carriage of CMV infection together with the matching HLA type was indicated by public TCR beta signatures.

Overall study results and their limits: In the ex vivo response, HLA-C-restricted CMV-specific TCR beta clonotypes were dominant, and in two of eight donors the single most frequent clonotype came from this HLA-C-restricted group. Carriers of CMV infection plus the relevant HLA type were discriminated by the cumulative frequency of public TCR beta family members in the study cohort and in an independent roughly 370-donor cohort.

The treatment or condition label of this sample denotes: in vitro stimulation with specific CMV peptide epitopes to enrich CMV-specific T cells. Reads for this sample came from an Illumina HiSeq 1500. In TCRdb, the public reads were trimmed at Q25 with fastp and aligned with MiXCR, with productive beta chains retained. Rows are combined by CDR3 protein, so each entry shows the most common genes and DNA. Across this sample there are about 740,000 distinct CDR3 sequences, with around 32% seen only once. Of the sample, 18% is held by the ten largest clones. The sequence is built from TRBV4-1 and TRBJ2-3; TRBD2 fits 13 bases in the junction. The specimen was cultured PBMCs, collected from culture after CMV antigen stimulation. The clonotype comes from a human donor in good health (CMV status not recorded). Some clones in this sample may be carry-over from other donors' samples. The DNA reads as follows: TGCGCCAGCAGCCTTAAGGTGGGACTAGCGGGGACCTACGATACGCAGTATTTT. It codes for CASSLKVGLAGTYDTQYF.